This T cell receptor beta chain was sequenced during a study of cytomegalovirus exposure and HLA in healthy donors. The germline V gene encodes CDR1 SGHRS and CDR2 YFSETQ. Trimming cost V 0 bases and J 4 bases; bases outside gene matches: 7. This CDR3 contains 16 residues. This PCR relied on a set of 60 Vbeta primers and 13 Jbeta primers. Measured with immunoSEQ multiplex PCR; TCRdb has only the in-frame clones, and not every one. This sample carries 60,000 to 70,000 clones, 55% to 65% of them seen once, and the ten largest clones take roughly 3%. V and J are TRBV5-1 and TRBJ2-7; 10 bases align to TRBD1. The origin of this receptor is a woman in her forties or fifties in good health and CMV-seronegative. The sample consisted of PBMCs. The CDR3 reads CASSLEPGTGVYEQYF. CDR3 DNA sequence: TGCGCCAGCAGCTTGGAACCCGGGACAGGGGTTTACGAGCAGTACTTC.